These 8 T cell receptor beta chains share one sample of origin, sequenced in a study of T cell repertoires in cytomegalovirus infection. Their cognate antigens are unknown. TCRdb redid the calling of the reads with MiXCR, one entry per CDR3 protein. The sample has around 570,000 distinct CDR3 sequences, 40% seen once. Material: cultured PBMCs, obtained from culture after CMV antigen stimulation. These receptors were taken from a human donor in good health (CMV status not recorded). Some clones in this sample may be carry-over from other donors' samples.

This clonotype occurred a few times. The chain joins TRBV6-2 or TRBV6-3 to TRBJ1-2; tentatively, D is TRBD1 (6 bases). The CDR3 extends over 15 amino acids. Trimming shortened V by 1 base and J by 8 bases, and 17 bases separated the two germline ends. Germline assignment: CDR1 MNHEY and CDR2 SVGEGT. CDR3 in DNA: TGTGCCAGCAGTTACTTCTCCCGGGACAAAGCCGGCTACACCTTC. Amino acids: CASSYFSRDKAGYTF.

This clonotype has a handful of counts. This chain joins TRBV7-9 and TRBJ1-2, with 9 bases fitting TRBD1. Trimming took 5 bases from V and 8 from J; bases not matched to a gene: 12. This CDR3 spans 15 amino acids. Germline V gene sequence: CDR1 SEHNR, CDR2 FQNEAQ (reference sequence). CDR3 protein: CASSANPGQGYGYTF. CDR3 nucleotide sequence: TGTGCCAGCAGCGCGAACCCGGGACAGGGATACGGCTACACCTTC.

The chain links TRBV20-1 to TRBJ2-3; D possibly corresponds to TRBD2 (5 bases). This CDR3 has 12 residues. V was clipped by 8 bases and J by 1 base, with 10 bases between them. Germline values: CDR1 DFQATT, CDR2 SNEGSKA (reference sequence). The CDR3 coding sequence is TGCAGTACTCCCGGGGGCACAGATACGCAGTATTTT. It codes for CSTPGGTDTQYF.

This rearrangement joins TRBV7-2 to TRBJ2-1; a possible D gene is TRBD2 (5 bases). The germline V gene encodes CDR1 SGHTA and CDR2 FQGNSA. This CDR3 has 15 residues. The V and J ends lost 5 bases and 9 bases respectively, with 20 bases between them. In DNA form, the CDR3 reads TGTGCCAGCAGCCCCCTGCGGGCCCTTGGTCCTGAGCAGTTCTTC. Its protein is CASSPLRALGPEQFF.

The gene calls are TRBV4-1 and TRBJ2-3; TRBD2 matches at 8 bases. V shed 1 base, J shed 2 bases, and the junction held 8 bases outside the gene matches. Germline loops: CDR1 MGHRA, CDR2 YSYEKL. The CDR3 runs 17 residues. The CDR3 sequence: CASSQVSSGGLTDTQYF. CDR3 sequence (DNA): TGCGCCAGCAGCCAAGTTTCCAGCGGGGGACTCACAGATACGCAGTATTTT.

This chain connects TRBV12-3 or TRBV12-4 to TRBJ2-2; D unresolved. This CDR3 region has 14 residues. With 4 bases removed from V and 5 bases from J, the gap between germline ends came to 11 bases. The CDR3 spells CASSYKTLTGELFF. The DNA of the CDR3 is TGTGCCAGCAGTTACAAGACTCTTACCGGGGAGCTGTTTTTT.

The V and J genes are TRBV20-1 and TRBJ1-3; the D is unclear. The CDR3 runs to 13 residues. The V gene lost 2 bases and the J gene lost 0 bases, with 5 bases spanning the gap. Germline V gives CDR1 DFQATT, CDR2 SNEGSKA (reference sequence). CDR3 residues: CSARIPSGNTIYF. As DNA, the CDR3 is TGCAGTGCTAGAATCCCCTCTGGAAACACCATATATTTT.

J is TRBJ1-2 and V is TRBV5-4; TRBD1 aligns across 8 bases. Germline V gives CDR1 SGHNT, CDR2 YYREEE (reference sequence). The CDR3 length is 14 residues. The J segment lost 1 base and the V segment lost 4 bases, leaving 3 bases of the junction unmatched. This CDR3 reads CASSPGGFNYGYTF. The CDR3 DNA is TGTGCCAGCAGCCCAGGGGGCTTTAACTATGGCTACACCTTC.